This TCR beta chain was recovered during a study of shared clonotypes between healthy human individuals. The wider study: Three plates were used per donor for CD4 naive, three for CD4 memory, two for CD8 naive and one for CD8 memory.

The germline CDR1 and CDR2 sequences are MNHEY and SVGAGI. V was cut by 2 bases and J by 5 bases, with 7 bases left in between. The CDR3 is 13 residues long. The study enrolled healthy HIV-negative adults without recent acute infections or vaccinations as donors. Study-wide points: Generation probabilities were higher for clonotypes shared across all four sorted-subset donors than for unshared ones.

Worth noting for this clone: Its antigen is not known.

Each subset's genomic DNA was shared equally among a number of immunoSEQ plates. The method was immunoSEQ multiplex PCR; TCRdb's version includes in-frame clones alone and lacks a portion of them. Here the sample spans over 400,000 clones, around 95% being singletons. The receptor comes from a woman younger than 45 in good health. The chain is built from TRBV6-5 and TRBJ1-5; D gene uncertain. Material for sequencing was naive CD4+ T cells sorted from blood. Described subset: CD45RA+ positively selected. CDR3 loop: CASSYRVDQPQHF. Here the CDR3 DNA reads TGTGCCAGCAGTTACAGGGTGGATCAGCCCCAGCATTTT.